A single sample gave rise to the 8 T cell receptor beta chains below, sequenced in a study of cytomegalovirus exposure and HLA in healthy donors. The PCR employed 60 Vbeta primers together with 13 Jbeta primers. Sequenced by immunoSEQ multiplex PCR; TCRdb stores in-frame clones only, minus some. The table records about 140,000 clones, 60% to 80% of them present only once. Sequences were obtained from PBMCs. The receptors here all came from a woman aged 45-65 years in good health and CMV-seronegative.

The chain carries TRBV7-2 and TRBJ2-5; TRBD2 agrees at 9 bases. CDR1 and CDR2 from the germline V gene are SGHTA and FQGNSA. This CDR3 has 16 amino acids. J was trimmed by 1 base and V by 4 bases; bases with no gene match: 7. The CDR3 coding sequence is TGTGCCAGCAGCTCCTTGAGGACTAGCGCCCAAGAGACCCAGTACTTC. Amino acid sequence: CASSSLRTSAQETQYF.

The CDR3: CASRQGTGTDTQYF. The CDR3 coding sequence is TGTGCCAGCAGGCAGGGTACCGGCACAGATACGCAGTATTTT. The J gene is TRBJ2-3, the V gene TRBV2; TRBD1 is a possible D gene (5 bases). Trimming removed 6 bases at V and 1 base at J, with 11 bases between. This CDR3 comprises 14 residues. Per the germline V gene, CDR1 is SNHLY and CDR2 is FYNNEI. The complete variable domain, with remaining parts taken from reference TRBV2 and TRBJ2-3, reads EPEVTQTPSHQVTQMGQEVILRCVPISNHLYFYWYRQILGQKVEFLVSFYNNEISEKSEIFDDQFSVERPDGSNFTLKIRSTKLEDSAMYFCASRQGTGTDTQYFGPGTRLTVL.

V and J are TRBV18 and TRBJ2-1; TRBD1 matches 10 bases. Germline V gene lookup returns CDR1 KGHSH and CDR2 LQKENI. This CDR3 has 16 amino acids. V was pared by 4 bases and J by 4 bases, with 7 bases of the junction left unmatched. CDR3 region: CASSLQTGGVYNEQFF. In DNA form, the CDR3 reads TGTGCCAGCTCACTACAGACAGGGGGCGTTTACAATGAGCAGTTCTTC.

The J gene is TRBJ2-7, the V gene TRBV6-1, with 7 positions matching TRBD1. Trimming removed 0 bases from V and 4 bases from J; junction bases left unmatched: 3. Per germline, CDR1 MNHNS and CDR2 SASEGT. The CDR3 is 14 amino acids. The CDR3 coding sequence is TGTGCCAGCAGTGAAGCCAACAGGGGTTACGAGCAGTACTTC. Protein: CASSEANRGYEQYF.

The J gene is TRBJ1-4, the V gene TRBV4-2; D is ambiguous. Germline V gene sequence: CDR1 LGHNA, CDR2 YNFKEQ. This CDR3 is built from 12 residues. V was pared by 1 base and J by 14 bases, with 11 bases between. The CDR3 DNA reads TGTGCCAGCAGCCAAGGGCAGTTTAATCTGTTTTTT. This gives the protein CASSQGQFNLFF.

V usage is TRBV9 and J usage is TRBJ1-3, with D unclear. Germline CDR1 is SGDLS and CDR2 is YYNGEE. Trimming removed 7 bases from V and 10 bases from J, with 12 bases in between. This CDR3 contains 11 residues. CDR3 sequence reads: CASARESTIYF. The CDR3 DNA follows: TGTGCCAGCGCGCGTGAGAGTACCATATATTTT.

The chain uses TRBV11-2 and TRBJ1-5; weak D call: TRBD1 (5 bases). Trimming removed 5 bases at V and 0 bases at J, with 14 bases between. The CDR3 is 16 amino acids. CDR1 is SGHAT, CDR2 FQNNGV, per germline. CDR3 sequence: CASSPGGAYSNQPQHF. The CDR3 DNA reads TGTGCCAGCAGCCCCGGAGGGGCGTATAGCAATCAGCCCCAGCATTTT.

This clone was seen just once. The chain carries TRBV10-2 and TRBJ2-2; 10 nucleotides align to TRBD2. The germline V gene encodes CDR1 WSHSY and CDR2 SAAADI. This CDR3 contains 16 residues. Trimming cost V 0 bases and J 6 bases; bases outside gene matches: 4. CDR3 sequence (DNA): TGCGCCAGCAGTGAGTCGGCTAGCGGGGGACCCGGGGAGCTGTTTTTT. It is translated as CASSESASGGPGELFF.